This TCR beta chain was documented in a study of identical twins. Findings of the study overall: Abundant cord blood beta clonotypes carried fewer insertions; memory repertoires showed none. Out-of-frame alpha sequences common to twins exhibited a surplus of low generation probability.

Unique molecular identifiers were present on cDNA, and template switching added a universal primer site. TCRdb processed the 5' RACE reads anew with MiXCR; each CDR3 protein has one entry. The data show 1.5 million to 2 million distinct CDR3 sequences, about 32% seen once. Of note for this clonotype: What it binds is unknown.

The germline V gene has CDR1 ENHRY and CDR2 SYGVKD. V gave up 7 bases and J gave up 0 bases, with 9 bases separating them. The CDR3 length is 13 residues. Every sampled donor was Caucasian and healthy. This chain links TRBV10-3 with TRBJ1-1, with D tentatively TRBD1 (5 bases). This receptor was identified in a newborn girl in good health. The sequenced sample was cord blood. DNA for the CDR3: TGTGCCATCATGGGGGTCATGAACACTGAAGCTTTCTTT. Translated: CAIMGVMNTEAFF.